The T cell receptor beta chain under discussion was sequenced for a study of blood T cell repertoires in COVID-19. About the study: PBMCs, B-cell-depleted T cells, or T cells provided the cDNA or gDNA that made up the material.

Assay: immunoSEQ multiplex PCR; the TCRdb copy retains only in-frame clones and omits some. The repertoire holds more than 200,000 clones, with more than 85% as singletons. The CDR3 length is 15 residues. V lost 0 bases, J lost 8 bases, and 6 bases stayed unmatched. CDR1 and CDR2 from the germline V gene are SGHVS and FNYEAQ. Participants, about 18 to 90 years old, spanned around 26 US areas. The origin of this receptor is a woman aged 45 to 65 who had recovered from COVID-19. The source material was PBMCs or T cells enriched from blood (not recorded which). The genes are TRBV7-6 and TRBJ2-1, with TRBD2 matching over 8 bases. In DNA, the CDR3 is TGTGCCAGCAGCTTAGCCAGCGGGAGAGGTGATGAGCAGTTCTTC. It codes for CASSLASGRGDEQFF.